What follows are 26 T cell receptor beta chains derived from one specimen sequenced in a study of blood T cell repertoires in COVID-19. The method was immunoSEQ multiplex PCR; TCRdb's version includes in-frame clones alone and lacks a portion of them. This repertoire shows 300,000 to 350,000 clones, roughly 87% found once; its top ten account for about 0.93%. The sequenced material came from PBMCs or T cells enriched from blood (not recorded which). All receptors derive from a woman in her 30s who had recovered from COVID-19.

The V call is TRBV2, the J call TRBJ2-5, with TRBD2 as a possible D gene (7 bases). V dropped 3 bases and J dropped 5 bases, with 10 bases sitting between them. CDR1 is SNHLY and CDR2 is FYNNEI in the germline V gene. The CDR3 length is 13 residues. The CDR3 DNA is TGTGCCAGCAGTGAGGGGGGGCACGAGACCCAGTACTTC. This gives the protein CASSEGGHETQYF.

Ten or more counts support this clone. CDR3 nucleotides: TGCGCCAGCAGTGAGTCCCTAATGGGACAGGGTGTGAACGAGCAGTACTTC. Protein: CASSESLMGQGVNEQYF. The V gene is TRBV10-2, the J gene TRBJ2-7, with 9 bases aligning to TRBD1. The CDR3 runs 17 residues. Germline V gene data show CDR1 as WSHSY and CDR2 as SAAADI. V lost 0 bases and J lost 5; bases outside the gene matches: 11.

This chain connects TRBV27 to TRBJ1-1, with TRBD1 matching 8 bases. CDR3 length equals 13 residues. The germline V gene encodes CDR1 MNHEY and CDR2 SMNVEV (reference sequence). With 6 bases clipped from V and 9 bases from J, the junction kept 9 bases outside the gene matches. This CDR3 reads CASSQTGVPKAFF. For the CDR3, the DNA is TGTGCCAGCAGCCAGACAGGGGTGCCGAAAGCTTTCTTT.

V is TRBV7-8 and J is TRBJ1-5, with D unresolved. Trimming took off 6 bases at V and 2 bases at J, with 11 bases between the two ends. The CDR3 runs to 14 residues. Germline V gene lookup returns CDR1 SGHVS and CDR2 FQNEAQ. The CDR3 DNA reads TGTGCCAGCAGTCGGTCAATAGGCAATCAGCCCCAGCATTTT. Translating it yields CASSRSIGNQPQHF.

In this sample, this clone turned up once. The V gene is TRBV3-1 (or the pseudogene TRBV3-2), the J gene TRBJ2-5, with D possibly matching TRBD2 (5 bases). The CDR3 covers 16 residues. Germline V gene data show CDR1 as LGHDT and CDR2 as YNNKEL (reference sequence). Trimming left V 4 bases short and J 5 bases short, with 20 bases between. CDR3: CASSPGQAFGGETQYF. The DNA of the CDR3 is TGTGCCAGCAGCCCCGGGCAGGCTTTCGGCGGGGAGACCCAGTACTTC.

The J gene is TRBJ2-7, the V gene TRBV28; 8 bases agree with TRBD2. The CDR3 sequence is 17 residues long. V shed 1 base and J 5 bases; nucleotides not matched to a gene: 13. From germline, CDR1 is MDHEN and CDR2 SYDVKM. The CDR3 sequence: CASSLLRGGSSSDEQYF. In nucleotides, the CDR3 is TGTGCCAGCAGTTTATTACGGGGGGGTTCGAGTAGTGACGAGCAGTACTTC.

The chain has TRBV18 and TRBJ1-5; no firm D call. V was shortened by 2 bases and J by 0 bases, with 5 bases between the two germline ends. The CDR3 is made up of 14 amino acids. Germline assignment: CDR1 KGHSH and CDR2 LQKENI. CDR3 sequence reads: CASSPVNSNQPQHF. The DNA of the CDR3 is TGTGCCAGCTCACCAGTTAATAGCAATCAGCCCCAGCATTTT.

The chain employs TRBV2 and TRBJ2-7; D may be TRBD1 (5 bases). V lost 3 bases and J lost 2, with 14 bases in between. The CDR3 covers 15 residues. Germline CDR1 SNHLY, CDR2 FYNNEI. CDR3 protein: CASSDSGAATYEQYF. As DNA, the CDR3 is TGTGCCAGCAGTGATAGTGGGGCCGCGACCTACGAGCAGTACTTC.

The J gene is TRBJ1-5, the V gene TRBV18, with D possibly being TRBD1 (6 bases). V lost 2 bases and J 5 bases, leaving 7 bases between the germline ends. The CDR3 consists of 13 residues. Germline V gives CDR1 KGHSH, CDR2 LQKENI. The CDR3 reads CASSPKGDQPQHF. The CDR3 nucleotides are TGTGCCAGCTCACCAAAGGGGGATCAGCCCCAGCATTTT.

This chain joins TRBV5-6 and TRBJ2-7, with 8 nucleotides matching TRBD2. Germline CDR1 reads SGHDT; CDR2 reads YYEEEE. The V and J ends lost 1 base and 5 bases, in that order; junction bases with no gene match: 5. This CDR3 comprises 14 residues. The CDR3 here is CASSLRAGGDEQYF. CDR3 nucleotide sequence: TGTGCCAGCAGCTTGAGGGCGGGGGGCGACGAGCAGTACTTC.

The genes are TRBV14 and TRBJ1-4, with 8 bases lining up with TRBD1. CDR3 length: 12 amino acids. V shed 4 bases, J shed 8 bases, and the junction held 0 bases outside the gene matches. Looked up from germline, CDR1 is SGHDN and CDR2 is FVKESK. The CDR3 loop is CASSRTGEKLFF. CDR3 DNA sequence: TGTGCCAGCAGCCGGACAGGGGAAAAACTGTTTTTT.

The chain links TRBV4-1 to TRBJ2-1; possible D gene TRBD1, 6 bases. Germline CDR1 reads MGHRA; CDR2 reads YSYEKL. V lost 1 base and J lost 6, with 10 bases in between. CDR3 length equals 14 residues. The CDR3 here is CASSQAHRVNEQFF. Here the CDR3 DNA reads TGCGCCAGCAGCCAAGCCCACAGGGTCAATGAGCAGTTCTTC.

This chain joins TRBV6-5 and TRBJ1-4; TRBD1 aligns across 7 bases. The CDR3 consists of 15 residues. Germline assignment: CDR1 MNHEY and CDR2 SVGAGI. Trimming took 10 bases from V and 3 from J; bases not matched to a gene: 11. DNA for the CDR3: TGTGCCACGAGAGGGGACAGCGCACCTAATGAAAAACTGTTTTTT. Residues: CATRGDSAPNEKLFF.

The CDR3 DNA follows: TGTGCCACCAGCAGGGGTGAGGGTGAAGCTTTCTTT. It translates to CATSRGEGEAFF. J is TRBJ1-1 and V is TRBV15; D is unclear. Germline V lookup: CDR1 LNHNV, CDR2 YYDKDF (reference sequence). The CDR3 consists of 12 residues. V lost 3 bases and J 7 bases, leaving 9 bases between the germline ends.

This sequence joins TRBV2 and TRBJ2-3; 8 bases line up with TRBD2. The CDR3 is 14 amino acids. Germline V gene lookup returns CDR1 SNHLY and CDR2 FYNNEI. The junction had 5 bases not matched to a gene; V was cut back by 6 bases and J by 3 bases. The CDR3 sequence is CASRRGDRTDTQYF. CDR3 nucleotides: TGTGCCAGCAGGCGGGGGGATAGAACAGATACGCAGTATTTT.

The chain is built from TRBV5-4 and TRBJ2-7; possible D gene TRBD1, 6 bases. The CDR3 sequence is 13 residues long. Trimming removed 2 bases at V and 3 bases at J, with 9 bases between. The germline V gene encodes CDR1 SGHNT and CDR2 YYREEE (reference sequence). In DNA form, the CDR3 reads TGTGCCAGCAGCTTTCCGGGACACTACGAGCAGTACTTC. It specifies CASSFPGHYEQYF.

The count of this clone is one. CDR3 in amino acids: CAITGQKGYEQYF. CDR3 DNA: TGTGCCATCACCGGACAGAAGGGTTACGAGCAGTACTTC. V gene TRBV10-3 combines with J gene TRBJ2-7, with D maybe TRBD1 (6 bases). Trimming removed 7 bases at V and 4 bases at J, with 14 bases between. From germline, CDR1 is ENHRY and CDR2 SYGVKD. The CDR3 length is 13 residues.

CDR3 nucleotide sequence: TGTGCCAGCATTAAGAGGGAGACTAATGAAAAACTGTTTTTT. It translates to CASIKRETNEKLFF. J is TRBJ1-4 and V is TRBV27; D is undetermined. V was clipped by 7 bases and J by 2 bases, with 11 bases between them. CDR1 and CDR2 from the germline V gene are MNHEY and SMNVEV (reference sequence). This CDR3 has 14 residues. The full variable domain, with the rest looked up from reference TRBV27 and TRBJ1-4, is EAQVTQNPRYLITVTGKKLTVTCSQNMNHEYMSWYRQDPGLGLRQIYYSMNVEVTDKGDVPEGYKVSRKEKRNFPLILESPSPNQTSLYFCASIKRETNEKLFFGSGTQLSVL.

The chain uses TRBV7-2 and TRBJ2-5; tentatively, D is TRBD2 (6 bases). The CDR3 has 15 amino acids. The germline V and J ends were trimmed by 5 bases and 2 bases, with 15 bases remaining between them. Germline V gives CDR1 SGHTA, CDR2 FQGNSA. CDR3 protein: CASSSLAATQETQYF. The DNA for the CDR3 is TGTGCCAGCAGCAGCTTAGCGGCCACACAAGAGACCCAGTACTTC.

The chain couples TRBV29-1 to TRBJ2-5, with 11 bases fitting TRBD1. In germline, CDR1 is SQVTM, CDR2 ANQGSEA. The junction had 9 bases not matched to a gene; V was cut back by 7 bases and J by 2 bases. There are 15 residues in the CDR3. The chain's CDR3 is CSGISGTGGQETQYF. As DNA, the CDR3 is TGCAGCGGAATATCCGGGACAGGGGGTCAAGAGACCCAGTACTTC.

The gene calls are TRBV9 and TRBJ2-5, with TRBD2 identical over 16 bases. Germline V lookup: CDR1 SGDLS, CDR2 YYNGEE. The CDR3 is made up of 13 amino acids. V dropped 3 bases and J dropped 14; count of bases not matched to a gene: 4. The CDR3 loop is CASSAGLAGGPYF. Written as DNA, the CDR3 is TGTGCCAGCAGCGCGGGACTAGCGGGGGGGCCCTACTTC. The whole variable domain, filled in from reference TRBV9 and TRBJ2-5, reads DSGVTQTPKHLITATGQRVTLRCSPRSGDLSVYWYQQSLDQGLQFLIQYYNGEERAKGNILERFSAQQFPDLHSELNLSSLELGDSALYFCASSAGLAGGPYFGPGTRLLVL.

The chain combines TRBV9 with TRBJ2-5; TRBD2 matches 10 bases. J lost 1 base, V lost 3 bases, and 9 bases had no gene match. The germline CDR1 and CDR2 sequences are SGDLS and YYNGEE. There are 17 residues in the CDR3. The CDR3: CASSAGNSGGIQETQYF. CDR3 nucleotide sequence: TGTGCCAGCAGCGCCGGCAATAGCGGGGGGATCCAAGAGACCCAGTACTTC.

The V call is TRBV2, the J call TRBJ1-5; TRBD1 might be the D (5 bases). Germline V gives CDR1 SNHLY, CDR2 FYNNEI. The CDR3 totals 15 residues. V was cut by 5 bases and J by 4 bases, with 15 bases left in between. The CDR3 region has the DNA TGTGCCAGCAGTTTCGGCGGGGGTAGGAATCAGCCCCAGCATTTT. It specifies CASSFGGGRNQPQHF.

The chain employs TRBV5-1 and TRBJ1-2; 11 positions match TRBD1. The CDR3 runs to 17 residues. Germline CDR1 SGHRS, CDR2 YFSETQ. V lost 0 bases to trimming and J lost 6 bases; unmatched junction nucleotides: 10. CDR3 residues: CASSLEGTGGSEDGYTF. CDR3 coding DNA: TGCGCCAGCAGCTTGGAAGGGACAGGGGGTAGTGAGGATGGCTACACCTTC.

This chain links TRBV14 with TRBJ1-3; 7 bases match TRBD1. V lost 2 bases, J lost 1 base, and 8 bases stayed unmatched. The CDR3 has 17 residues. From germline, CDR1 is SGHDN and CDR2 FVKESK. The CDR3 bases are TGTGCCAGCAGCCAACGTCGTGACAGGGTATCTGGAAACACCATATATTTT. This codes for CASSQRRDRVSGNTIYF.

With regard to this clone: Other DNA sequences in the same sample also yield this CDR3. J is TRBJ1-2 and V is TRBV7-9; the match to TRBD1 covers 7 bases. The V gene end was trimmed by 2 bases and the J gene end by 4 bases; junction bases not matched to a gene: 1. The V gene's germline CDR1 is SEHNR and CDR2 FQNEAQ (reference sequence). This CDR3 is built from 13 residues. CDR3 DNA: TGTGCCAGCAGCTTAAGACAGGGCTATGGCTACACCTTC. Its protein product is CASSLRQGYGYTF.